These 11 T cell receptor beta chains came from one sample sequenced in a study of T cells in Graves' hyperthyroidism and ophthalmopathy. Researchers amplified the TCR beta CDR3 regions from RNA transcripts. HTBI primers were used for first-round RT-PCR of the TCR CDR3. One entry per CDR3 protein results from TCRdb running MiXCR on the multiplex PCR reads. Here the sample spans 500,000 to 600,000 distinct CDR3 sequences, 16% being singletons. Source material: blood. Source of these receptors: a woman aged 18-29 years with Graves' hyperthyroidism.

In this sample, this clonotype turned up many times. The chain combines TRBV20-1 with TRBJ2-4, with a tentative D call TRBD2 (6 bases). V shed 5 bases and J shed 0 bases, with 11 bases lying between them. Germline CDR1 is DFQATT and CDR2 is SNEGSKA (reference sequence). This CDR3 has 14 residues. CDR3 in amino acids: CSAYGRRAKNIQYF. Here the CDR3 DNA reads TGCAGTGCTTACGGGAGAAGAGCCAAAAACATTCAGTACTTC.

The V gene is TRBV12-3 or TRBV12-4, the J gene TRBJ2-4; D not certain. The CDR3 sequence is 13 residues long. V lost 5 bases and J lost 9, with 14 bases in between. CDR3 nucleotides: TGTGCCAGCAGTCAGCGATGGGGATCCATTCAGTACTTC. This gives the protein CASSQRWGSIQYF.

The J gene is TRBJ1-2, the V gene TRBV5-1; a weak D match, TRBD1 (6 bases). The CDR3 spans 14 residues. Trimming shortened V by 1 base and J by 4 bases, and 11 bases separated the two germline ends. The germline gives CDR1 SGHRS, CDR2 YFSETQ. The CDR3 bases are TGCGCCAGCAGCTTGCCCGGACAGCCCTATGGCTACACCTTC. Protein: CASSLPGQPYGYTF.

This clonotype was detected many times. The gene calls are TRBV2 and TRBJ2-4; the D gene is possibly TRBD2 (7 bases). The CDR3 contains 16 residues. Germline loops: CDR1 SNHLY, CDR2 FYNNEI. Trimming took off 7 bases at V and 8 bases at J, with 24 bases between the two ends. CDR3 nucleotide sequence: TGTGCCAGCAAGATCCCTTCGGGGGGCCTAGGGGACATTCAGTACTTC. Translating gives CASKIPSGGLGDIQYF.

The chain couples TRBV18 to TRBJ1-3; 9 bases agree with TRBD1. Germline V gene lookup returns CDR1 KGHSH and CDR2 LQKENI. This CDR3 has 17 amino acids. Trimming removed 2 bases from V and 0 bases from J; junction bases left unmatched: 5. Written as DNA, the CDR3 is TGTGCCAGCTCACCATTGACAGGGGGGAACTCTGGAAACACCATATATTTT. As protein: CASSPLTGGNSGNTIYF.

This clonotype has just a few counts. This may be a read error, as it is one base from a much larger clone. This chain links TRBV20-1 with TRBJ1-2, with unresolved D. The germline gives CDR1 DFQATT, CDR2 SNEGSKA (reference sequence). Trimming took 5 bases from V and 3 from J, leaving 16 bases between them. The CDR3 loop spans 14 amino acids. CDR3 amino acids: CSALPSAADYGYTF. CDR3 in DNA: TGCAGTGCTCTCCCTAGCGCGGCGGACTATGGCTACACCTTC.

This clonotype was detected many times. This chain connects TRBV6-2 or TRBV6-3 to TRBJ1-1; no clear D. There are 14 residues in the CDR3. From germline, CDR1 is MNHEY and CDR2 SVGEGT. Trimming shortened V by 2 bases and J by 1 base, and 8 bases separated the two germline ends. The CDR3 nucleotides read TGTGCCAGCAGTTACCTACAGCGGAACACTGAAGCTTTCTTT. Translated, it gives CASSYLQRNTEAFF.

CDR3 coding DNA: TGTGCCAGCAGCTTGAAGGCTCGGGGGTCCGGAAACACCATATATTTT. As protein: CASSLKARGSGNTIYF. The J gene is TRBJ1-3, the V gene TRBV5-5; possibly TRBD1 for D (5 bases). This CDR3 is 16 amino acids long. Germline values: CDR1 SGHKS, CDR2 YYEKEE (reference sequence). V gave up 1 base and J gave up 4 bases, with 15 bases separating them.

This clonotype was observed a few times. This rearrangement joins TRBV6-1 to TRBJ2-2, with D uncertain. This CDR3 is 15 amino acids long. CDR1 and CDR2 (germline): MNHNS, SASEGT. V was pared by 6 bases and J by 0 bases, with 11 bases between. CDR3 sequence reads: CASRASFANTGELFF. CDR3 nucleotides: TGTGCCAGCAGGGCCTCGTTTGCGAACACCGGGGAGCTGTTTTTT.

This clonotype was seen at least ten times. The V and J genes are TRBV5-1 and TRBJ2-1; TRBD2 agrees at 12 bases. There are 16 residues in the CDR3. In germline, CDR1 is SGHRS, CDR2 YFSETQ. After removal of 4 bases from V and 6 bases from J, the junction contained 8 bases not matched to a gene. The CDR3 is CASSPQLAGGRNEQFF. CDR3 bases: TGCGCCAGCAGCCCTCAACTAGCGGGAGGCCGCAATGAGCAGTTCTTC.

This clonotype was seen a handful of times. This chain joins TRBV30 and TRBJ1-1, with TRBD1 as a possible D gene (6 bases). Germline-derived CDR1 and CDR2 are GTSNPN and SVGIG (reference sequence). This CDR3 is 13 amino acids long. The V gene lost 5 bases and the J gene lost 2 bases, with 12 bases spanning the gap. The CDR3 here is CAWAGGANTEAFF. As DNA, the CDR3 is TGTGCCTGGGCTGGGGGGGCTAACACTGAAGCTTTCTTT.